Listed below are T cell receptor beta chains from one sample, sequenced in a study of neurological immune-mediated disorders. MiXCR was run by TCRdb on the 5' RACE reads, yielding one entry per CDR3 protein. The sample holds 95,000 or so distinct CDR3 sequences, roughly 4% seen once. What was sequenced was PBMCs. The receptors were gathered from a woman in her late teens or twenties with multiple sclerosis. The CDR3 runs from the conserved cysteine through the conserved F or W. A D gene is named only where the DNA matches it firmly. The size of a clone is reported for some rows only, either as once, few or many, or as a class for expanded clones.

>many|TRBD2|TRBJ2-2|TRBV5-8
TGTGCCAGCAGCCCGGAAGGACTAGCGGGAGGACCGCCGAACACCGGGGAGCTGTTTTTT
CASSPEGLAGGPPNTGELFF
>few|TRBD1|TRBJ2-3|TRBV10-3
TGTGCCATCAGTGGAAGGACAGGGGGCGAGGATACGCAGTATTTT
CAISGRTGGEDTQYF
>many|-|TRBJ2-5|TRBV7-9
TGTGCCAGCAGCTTGTACGGACAGGGAGGGCAAGAGACCCAGTACTTC
CASSLYGQGGQETQYF
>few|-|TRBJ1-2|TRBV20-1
TGCAGTGCTAGAACCCCTATCGAGGGGGGAGGCCCCAACTATGGCTACACCTTC
CSARTPIEGGGPNYGYTF
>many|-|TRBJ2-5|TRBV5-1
TGCGCCAGCTTCCCCGCGCAGGGGTGGCAAGAGACCCAGTACTTC
CASFPAQGWQETQYF
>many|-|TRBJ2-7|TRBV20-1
TGCAGTGCTATGGACGGCTACCCCTCCTACGAGCAGTACTTC
CSAMDGYPSYEQYF
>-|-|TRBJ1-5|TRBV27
TGTGCCAGCAGTTTATCTTATCAGGGATATCAGCCCCAGCATTTT
CASSLSYQGYQPQHF
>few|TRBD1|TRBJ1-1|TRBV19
TGTGCCAGTAGTATGACAGGGTGGGGCTCTGAAGCTTTCTTT
CASSMTGWGSEAFF
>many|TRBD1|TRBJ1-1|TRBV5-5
TGTGCCAGCAGCCTGACAGGGACCACTGAAGCTTTCTTT
CASSLTGTTEAFF
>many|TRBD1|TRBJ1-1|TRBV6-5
TGTGCCAGCAGTTACGCCGGACAGGTTTCAACCGAAGCTTTCTTT
CASSYAGQVSTEAFF
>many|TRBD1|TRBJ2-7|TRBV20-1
TGCAGTGCTAACCGGGACAGGGGACAAGAGCAGTACTTC
CSANRDRGQEQYF
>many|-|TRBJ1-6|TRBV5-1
TGCGCCACCACGGACTCCCCCGGTTCACCCCTCCACTTT
CATTDSPGSPLHF
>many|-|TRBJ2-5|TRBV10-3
TGTGCCATCAGTGAGTCGTCCTACCAAGAGACCCAGTACTTC
CAISESSYQETQYF
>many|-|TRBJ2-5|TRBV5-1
TGCGCCAGCAGCTTGGGTCAGATTGGCCCAGAGACCCAGTACTTC
CASSLGQIGPETQYF
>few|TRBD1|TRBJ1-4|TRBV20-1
TGCAGTGCCCAGGGACAGGGGTATGAAAAACTGTTTTTT
CSAQGQGYEKLFF
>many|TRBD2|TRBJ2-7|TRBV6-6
TGTGCCAGCAGAGCCGGGGCAGCGGGAAGCTCCTACGAGCAGTACTTC
CASRAGAAGSSYEQYF
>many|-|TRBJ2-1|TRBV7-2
TGTGCCAGCAGCTTAGACTTTGCGGGGTTGAATGAGCAGTTCTTC
CASSLDFAGLNEQFF
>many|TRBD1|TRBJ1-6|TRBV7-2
TGTGCCAGCAGCCCCCGGACAGGGGGTAATTCACCCCTCCACTTT
CASSPRTGGNSPLHF
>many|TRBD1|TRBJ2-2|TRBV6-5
TGTGCCAGCAGCCGCCTCCGGGACAGGGGGGCCGGGGAGCTGTTTTTT
CASSRLRDRGAGELFF
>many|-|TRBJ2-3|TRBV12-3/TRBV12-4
TGTGCCAGCAGTTTTCTGGCGGGGACCACAGATACGCAGTATTTT
CASSFLAGTTDTQYF
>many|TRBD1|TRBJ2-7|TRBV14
TGTGCCAGCAGCCAAGTGGACAGGCCTTACGAGCAGTACTTC
CASSQVDRPYEQYF
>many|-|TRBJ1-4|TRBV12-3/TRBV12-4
TGTGCCAGCAGTTACAAAACAGTCTCTAATGAAAAACTGTTTTTT
CASSYKTVSNEKLFF
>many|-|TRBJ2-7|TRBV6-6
TGTGCCAGCAGTGACGACTACGAGCAGTACTTC
CASSDDYEQYF
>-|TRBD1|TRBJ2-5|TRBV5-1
TGCGCCAGCAGCTTGGAGGGACAGGGGCCCCAGTACTTC
CASSLEGQGPQYF
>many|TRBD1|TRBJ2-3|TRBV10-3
TGTGCCATCATGGGGACAGGGGTTAGCACAGATACGCAGTATTTT
CAIMGTGVSTDTQYF
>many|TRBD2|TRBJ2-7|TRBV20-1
TGCAGTGCTGGGGGCCAGCGGGAGGGCCGAGAGCAGTACTTC
CSAGGQREGREQYF
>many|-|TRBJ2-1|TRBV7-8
TGTGCCAGCAGCTTAGGGACTCTCATGAACAATGAGCAGTTCTTC
CASSLGTLMNNEQFF
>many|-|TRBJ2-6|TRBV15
TGTGCCACCAGCAGAGATGGTCGGCTCTCTGGGGCCAACGTCCTGACTTTC
CATSRDGRLSGANVLTF
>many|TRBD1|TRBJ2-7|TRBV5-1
TGCGCCAGCAGCTTTGTTCAGGGGGCTTACGAGCAGTACTTC
CASSFVQGAYEQYF
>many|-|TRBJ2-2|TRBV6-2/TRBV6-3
TGTGCCAGCAGCTTAGACAGGTCCGGGGAGCTGTTTTTT
CASSLDRSGELFF
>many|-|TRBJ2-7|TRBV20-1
TGCAGTGCTAGTAAACGCGAGCAGTACTTC
CSASKREQYF
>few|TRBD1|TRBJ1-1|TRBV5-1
TGCGCCAGCAGCTTCACAGGGGGCCCCGCTGAAGCTTTCTTT
CASSFTGGPAEAFF
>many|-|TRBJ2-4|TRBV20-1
TGCAGTGCCGCAGGGCTAGCCAAAAACATTCAGTACTTC
CSAAGLAKNIQYF
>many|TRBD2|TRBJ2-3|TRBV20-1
TGCAGTGCTAGAGTGGGCGGGAGTGCAGATACGCAGTATTTT
CSARVGGSADTQYF
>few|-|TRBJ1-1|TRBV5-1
TGCGCCAGCAGCTCTACGGGGGAAATGAACACTGAAGCTTTCTTT
CASSSTGEMNTEAFF
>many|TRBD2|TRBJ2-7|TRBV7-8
TGTGCCAGCAGGCCCATACCGGGACTAGCGGGAGACTTTGCCTACGAGCAGTACTTC
CASRPIPGLAGDFAYEQYF